The 17 T cell receptor beta chains given below trace back to one sample, sequenced in a study of blood T cell repertoires in COVID-19. Clones were sequenced by immunoSEQ multiplex PCR, and TCRdb holds only the in-frame ones, with some missing. This table has under 70,000 clones, 90% appearing once. The sequencing sample was made of peripheral blood. The receptors shown here come from a human donor with active COVID-19. The donor label of this sample is uncertain.

The genes are TRBV27 and TRBJ2-2; 14 bases align to TRBD2. CDR1 and CDR2 (germline): MNHEY, SMNVEV (reference sequence). The CDR3 is 15 amino acids. With 6 bases clipped from V and 5 bases from J, the junction kept 2 bases outside the gene matches. CDR3 DNA sequence: TGTGCCAGCAGATGGACTAGCGGGAGGACCGGGGAGCTGTTTTTT. Protein: CASRWTSGRTGELFF.

This chain uses TRBV5-6 with TRBJ2-7; D may be TRBD2 (6 bases). V dropped 3 bases and J dropped 5 bases, with 9 bases sitting between them. CDR3 length equals 12 residues. The germline V gene encodes CDR1 SGHDT and CDR2 YYEEEE. The CDR3 coding sequence is TGTGCCAGCAGCTCCCGGACTAACGAGCAGTACTTC. It translates to CASSSRTNEQYF. Looking up the rest from reference TRBV5-6 and TRBJ2-7 gives the full variable domain: DAGVTQSPTHLIKTRGQQVTLRCSPKSGHDTVSWYQQALGQGPQFIFQYYEEEERQRGNFPDRFSGHQFPNYSSELNVNALLLGDSALYLCASSSRTNEQYFGPGTRLTVT.

V is TRBV5-1 and J is TRBJ1-1; the match to TRBD1 covers 7 bases. CDR3 size: 14 residues. The germline gives CDR1 SGHRS, CDR2 YFSETQ. After removal of 2 bases from V and 3 bases from J, the junction contained 4 bases not matched to a gene. The chain's CDR3 is CASSLGTDYTEAFF. The CDR3 nucleotides read TGCGCCAGCAGCTTAGGGACAGATTACACTGAAGCTTTCTTT.

This clone is a singleton in its sample. J is TRBJ2-3 and V is TRBV3-1 (or the pseudogene TRBV3-2); 9 bases fit TRBD2. After removal of 2 bases from V and 3 bases from J, the junction contained 3 bases not matched to a gene. The CDR3 spans 15 residues. Looked up from germline, CDR1 is LGHDT and CDR2 is YNNKEL (reference sequence). The CDR3 sequence: CASSQHSGSTDTQYF. Written as DNA, the CDR3 is TGTGCCAGCAGCCAACATAGCGGGAGTACAGATACGCAGTATTTT.

V gene TRBV4-2 combines with J gene TRBJ2-7; weak D call: TRBD2 (6 bases). Trimming shortened V by 4 bases and J by 3 bases, and 16 bases separated the two germline ends. Germline V lookup: CDR1 LGHNA, CDR2 YNFKEQ. There are 15 residues in the CDR3. Here the CDR3 DNA reads TGTGCCAGCAGCCTAGTGGAGGGCGGGGACTACGAGCAGTACGTC. The encoded protein is CASSLVEGGDYEQYV.

This chain uses TRBV7-8 with TRBJ2-5; 12 positions agree with TRBD2. From germline, CDR1 is SGHVS and CDR2 FQNEAQ. The CDR3 loop spans 14 amino acids. The V segment lost 8 bases and the J segment 1 base; nucleotides outside the gene matches: 2. In DNA, the CDR3 is TGTGCCAGCCAGGGACTAGCGGGCCAAGAGACCCAGTACTTC. This codes for CASQGLAGQETQYF.

The chain uses TRBV5-1 and TRBJ2-1; 9 bases are shared with TRBD1. The CDR3 is 16 amino acids. Losses at the gene ends were 1 base for V and 8 bases for J; bases not matched to a gene: 10. The germline gives CDR1 SGHRS, CDR2 YFSETQ. As DNA, the CDR3 is TGCGCCAGCAGCTTGTATAGGACAGGGGCGCGTGATGAGCAGTTCTTC. Translation: CASSLYRTGARDEQFF.

J is TRBJ2-7 and V is TRBV4-1, with 10 nucleotides matching TRBD1. Per germline, CDR1 MGHRA and CDR2 YSYEKL. The V and J ends lost 4 bases and 2 bases, in that order; junction bases with no gene match: 2. The length of the CDR3 is 14 residues. The CDR3 DNA reads TGCGCCAGCAGCCGGGACAGGGGCCCCTACGAGCAGTACGTC. Encoded protein: CASSRDRGPYEQYV.

The chain joins TRBV19 to TRBJ2-7, with 8 positions matching TRBD1. The ends lost 6 bases at V and 0 bases at J; junction bases unmatched: 4. Germline V gene sequence: CDR1 LNHDA, CDR2 SQIVND (reference sequence). The CDR3 runs to 14 residues. For the CDR3, the DNA is TGTGCCAGTAGCCCGGGACAGGCCTCCTACGAGCAGTACTTC. Translated: CASSPGQASYEQYF.

The rearrangement links TRBV10-3 to TRBJ2-1, with a possible D match to TRBD1 (7 bases). V lost 7 bases and J lost 10, with 14 bases in between. The CDR3 extends over 12 amino acids. Germline assignment: CDR1 ENHRY and CDR2 SYGVKD. CDR3 residues: CAITQGGREQFF. The CDR3 DNA reads as TGTGCCATCACTCAGGGGGGCAGGGAGCAGTTCTTC.

The chain recombines TRBV5-1 with TRBJ1-1; no clear D. This CDR3 has 14 amino acids. V lost 0 bases and J 6 bases, leaving 12 bases between the germline ends. Germline V gene lookup returns CDR1 SGHRS and CDR2 YFSETQ. DNA for the CDR3: TGCGCCAGCAGCTTGGAGAGGCAGCCTTCTGAAGCTTTCTTT. Its protein is CASSLERQPSEAFF.

CDR3 coding DNA: TGTGCCAGCTCACGTATCCGGGACACTGAAGCTTTCTTT. This codes for CASSRIRDTEAFF. The J gene is TRBJ1-1, the V gene TRBV18; no definite D call. The V end lost 4 bases, the J end lost 3 bases, and 9 bases lay between the germline ends. The CDR3 consists of 13 residues. CDR1 is KGHSH and CDR2 is LQKENI in the germline V gene.

The V call is TRBV27, the J call TRBJ1-1; tentatively, D is TRBD1 (5 bases). Germline V CDR1 and CDR2: MNHEY, SMNVEV (reference sequence). V lost 6 bases to trimming and J lost 6 bases, with 11 bases between them. The CDR3 is made up of 12 amino acids. The CDR3 sequence: CASRLPGAEAFF. CDR3 DNA sequence: TGTGCCAGCAGACTACCGGGGGCTGAAGCTTTCTTT.

The chain has TRBV19 and TRBJ1-5, with TRBD1 matching over 9 bases. Germline CDR1 is LNHDA and CDR2 is SQIVND (reference sequence). CDR3 length: 15 amino acids. J was trimmed by 5 bases and V by 4 bases; bases with no gene match: 6. CDR3 sequence reads: CASSTPGQGYQPQHF. CDR3 nucleotide sequence: TGTGCCAGTAGTACCCCGGGACAGGGTTATCAGCCCCAGCATTTT.

V and J are TRBV3-1 (or the pseudogene TRBV3-2) and TRBJ2-3; D is perhaps TRBD1 (7 bases). This CDR3 has 15 residues. The ends were cut back, 2 bases at V and 3 bases at J, with 12 bases in the middle. Germline loops: CDR1 LGHDT, CDR2 YNNKEL (reference sequence). The CDR3 DNA sequence: TGTGCCAGCAGCCAAACCAGGGGGAGGACAGATACGCAGTATTTT. It encodes CASSQTRGRTDTQYF.

V and J are TRBV6-1 and TRBJ2-7, with 7 positions matching TRBD1. The germline CDR1 and CDR2 sequences are MNHNS and SASEGT. V lost 2 bases, J lost 3 bases, and 4 bases stayed unmatched. The CDR3 is made up of 14 amino acids. CDR3 sequence reads: CASSEKGASYEQYF. CDR3 nucleotide sequence: TGTGCCAGCAGTGAAAAGGGGGCGAGCTACGAGCAGTACTTC.

The J gene is TRBJ1-5, the V gene TRBV11-2; 7 positions agree with TRBD1. This CDR3 is built from 14 residues. Germline loops: CDR1 SGHAT, CDR2 FQNNGV. V was clipped by 6 bases and J by 2 bases; unmatched bases: 4. The CDR3 DNA is TGTGCCAGCAGTCCAACAGGGGGCAATCAGCCCCAGCATTTT. It yields the protein CASSPTGGNQPQHF. Supplemented by reference TRBV11-2 and TRBJ1-5, the full variable domain reads EAGVAQSPRYKIIEKRQSVAFWCNPISGHATLYWYQQILGQGPKLLIQFQNNGVVDDSQLPKDRFSAERLKGVDSTLKIQPAKLEDSAVYLCASSPTGGNQPQHFGDGTRLSIL.